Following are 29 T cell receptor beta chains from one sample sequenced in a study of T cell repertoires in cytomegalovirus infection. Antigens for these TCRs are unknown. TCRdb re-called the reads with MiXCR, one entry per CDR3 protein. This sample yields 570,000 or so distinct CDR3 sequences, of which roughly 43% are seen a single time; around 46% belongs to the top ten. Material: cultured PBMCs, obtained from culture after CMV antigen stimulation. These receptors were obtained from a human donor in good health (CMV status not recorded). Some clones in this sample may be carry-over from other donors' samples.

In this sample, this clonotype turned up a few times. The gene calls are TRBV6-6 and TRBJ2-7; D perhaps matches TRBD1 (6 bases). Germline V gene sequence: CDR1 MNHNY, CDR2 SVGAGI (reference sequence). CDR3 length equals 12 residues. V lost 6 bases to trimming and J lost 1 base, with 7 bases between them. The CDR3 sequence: CASRTGSYEQYF. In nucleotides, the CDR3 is TGTGCCAGCAGGACAGGATCCTACGAGCAGTACTTC.

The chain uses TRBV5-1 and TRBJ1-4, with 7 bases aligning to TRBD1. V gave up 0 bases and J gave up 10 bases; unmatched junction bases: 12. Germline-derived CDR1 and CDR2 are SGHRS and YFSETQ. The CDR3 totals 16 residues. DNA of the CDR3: TGCGCCAGCAGCTTGGTCGGGACAGCCGGGGGGCGAAAACTGTTTTTT. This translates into CASSLVGTAGGRKLFF.

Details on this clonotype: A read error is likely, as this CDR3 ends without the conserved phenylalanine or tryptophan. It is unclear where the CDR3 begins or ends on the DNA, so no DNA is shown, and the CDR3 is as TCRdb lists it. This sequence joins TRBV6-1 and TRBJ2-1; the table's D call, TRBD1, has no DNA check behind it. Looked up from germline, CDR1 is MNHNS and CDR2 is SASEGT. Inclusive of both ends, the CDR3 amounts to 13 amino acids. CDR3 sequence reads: CASSEARDTKLKA.

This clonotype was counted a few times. CDR3 bases: TGTGCCAGCAGTCACCTACGGGGGAGGGCCCTGGGTGAGCAGTTCTTC. This sequence encodes CASSHLRGRALGEQFF. V and J are TRBV7-6 and TRBJ2-1; TRBD2 matches at 7 bases. Losses at the gene ends were 6 bases for V and 9 bases for J; bases not matched to a gene: 17. Looked up from germline, CDR1 is SGHVS and CDR2 is FNYEAQ. The CDR3 covers 16 residues. Based on the CDR3 plus reference TRBV7-6 and TRBJ2-1, the full variable domain is GAGVSQSPRYKVTKRGQDVALRCDPISGHVSLYWYRQALGQGPEFLTYFNYEAQQDKSGLPNDRFSAERPEGSISTLTIQRTEQRDSAMYRCASSHLRGRALGEQFFGPGTRLTVL.

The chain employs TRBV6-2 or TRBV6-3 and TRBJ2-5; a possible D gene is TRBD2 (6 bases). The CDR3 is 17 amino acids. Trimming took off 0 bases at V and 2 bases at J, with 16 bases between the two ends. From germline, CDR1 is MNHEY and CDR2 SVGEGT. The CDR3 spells CASSYSSAAGLQETQYF. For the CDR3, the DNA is TGTGCCAGCAGTTACTCGAGTGCAGCGGGCCTACAAGAGACCCAGTACTTC.

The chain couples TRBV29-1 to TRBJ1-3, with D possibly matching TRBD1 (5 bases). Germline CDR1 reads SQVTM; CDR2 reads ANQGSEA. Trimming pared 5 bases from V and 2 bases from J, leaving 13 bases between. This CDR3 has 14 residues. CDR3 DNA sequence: TGCAGCGTTTCCGGGCGAGGGGCTGGAAACACCATATATTTT. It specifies CSVSGRGAGNTIYF.

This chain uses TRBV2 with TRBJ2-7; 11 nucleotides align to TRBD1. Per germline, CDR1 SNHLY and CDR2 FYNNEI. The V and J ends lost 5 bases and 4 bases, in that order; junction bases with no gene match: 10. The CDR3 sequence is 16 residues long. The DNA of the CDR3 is TGTGCCAGCAGTACAGGACAGGGGGCCAGAGGTTACGAGCAGTACTTC. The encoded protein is CASSTGQGARGYEQYF.

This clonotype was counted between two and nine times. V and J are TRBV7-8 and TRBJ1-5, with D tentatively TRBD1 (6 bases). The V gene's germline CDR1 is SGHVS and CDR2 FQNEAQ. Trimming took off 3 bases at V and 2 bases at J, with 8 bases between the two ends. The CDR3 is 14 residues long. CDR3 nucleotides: TGTGCCAGCAGCTTCTACAGGGGCAATCAGCCCCAGCATTTT. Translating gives CASSFYRGNQPQHF.

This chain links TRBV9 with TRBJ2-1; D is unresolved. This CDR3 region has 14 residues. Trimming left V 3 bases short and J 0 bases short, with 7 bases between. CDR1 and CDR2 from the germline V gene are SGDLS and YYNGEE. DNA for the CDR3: TGTGCCAGCAGCGACGGTGTCTCCTACAATGAGCAGTTCTTC. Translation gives CASSDGVSYNEQFF.

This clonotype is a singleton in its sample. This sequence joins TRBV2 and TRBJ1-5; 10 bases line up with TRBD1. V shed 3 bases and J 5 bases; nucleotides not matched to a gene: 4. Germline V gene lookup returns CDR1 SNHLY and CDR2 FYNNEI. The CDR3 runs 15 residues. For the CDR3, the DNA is TGTGCCAGCAGTGACGACAGGGGGCAAGATCAGCCCCAGCATTTT. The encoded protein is CASSDDRGQDQPQHF.

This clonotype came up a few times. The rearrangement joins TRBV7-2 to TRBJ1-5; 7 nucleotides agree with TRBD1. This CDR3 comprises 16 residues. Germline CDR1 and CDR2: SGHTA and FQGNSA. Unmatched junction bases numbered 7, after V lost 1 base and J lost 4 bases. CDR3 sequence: CASSLVLGGPNQPQHF. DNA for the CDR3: TGTGCCAGCAGCTTAGTCCTAGGGGGCCCAAATCAGCCCCAGCATTTT. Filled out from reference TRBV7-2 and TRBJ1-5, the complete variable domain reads GAGVSQSPSNKVTEKGKDVELRCDPISGHTALYWYRQSLGQGLEFLIYFQGNSAPDKSGLPSDRFSAERTGGSVSTLTIQRTQQEDSAVYLCASSLVLGGPNQPQHFGDGTRLSIL.

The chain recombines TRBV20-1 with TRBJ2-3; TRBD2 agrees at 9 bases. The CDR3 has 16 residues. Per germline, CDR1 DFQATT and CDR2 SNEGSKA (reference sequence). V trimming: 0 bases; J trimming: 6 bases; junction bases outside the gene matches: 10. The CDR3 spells CSARDTSSGGPDTQYF. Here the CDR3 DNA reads TGCAGTGCTAGAGATACTAGTAGCGGGGGCCCGGATACGCAGTATTTT.

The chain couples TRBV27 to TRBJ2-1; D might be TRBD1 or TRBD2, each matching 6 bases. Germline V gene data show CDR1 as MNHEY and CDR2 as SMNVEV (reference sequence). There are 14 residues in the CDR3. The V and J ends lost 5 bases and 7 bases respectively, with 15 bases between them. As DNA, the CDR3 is TGTGCCAGCAGTCCCCGGGGGCGCGGAAATGAGCAGTTCTTC. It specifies CASSPRGRGNEQFF.

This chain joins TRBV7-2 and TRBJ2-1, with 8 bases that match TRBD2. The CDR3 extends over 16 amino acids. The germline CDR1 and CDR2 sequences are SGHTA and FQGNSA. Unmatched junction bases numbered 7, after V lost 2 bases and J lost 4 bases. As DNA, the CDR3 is TGTGCCAGCAGCTTATGGGTGCGGGGGGAGTACAATGAGCAGTTCTTC. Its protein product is CASSLWVRGEYNEQFF.

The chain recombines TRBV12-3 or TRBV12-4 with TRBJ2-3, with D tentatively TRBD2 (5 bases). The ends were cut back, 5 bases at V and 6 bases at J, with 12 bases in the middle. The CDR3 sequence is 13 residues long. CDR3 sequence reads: CASSPVASDTQYF. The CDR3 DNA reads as TGTGCCAGCAGTCCCGTAGCGTCCGATACGCAGTATTTT.

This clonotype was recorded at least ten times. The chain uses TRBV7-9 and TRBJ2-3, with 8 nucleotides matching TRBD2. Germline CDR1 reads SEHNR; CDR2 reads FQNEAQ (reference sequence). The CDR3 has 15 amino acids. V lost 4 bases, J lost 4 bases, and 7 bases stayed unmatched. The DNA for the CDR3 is TGTGCCAGCAGCTCTTTCGGGGGGGGAGCAGATACGCAGTATTTT. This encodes CASSSFGGGADTQYF.

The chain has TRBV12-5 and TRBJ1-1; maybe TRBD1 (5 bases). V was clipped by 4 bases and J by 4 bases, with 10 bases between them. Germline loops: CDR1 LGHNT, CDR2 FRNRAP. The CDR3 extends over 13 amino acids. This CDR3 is CASGSEGSTEAFF. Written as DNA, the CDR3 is TGTGCTAGTGGTTCCGAGGGGAGCACTGAAGCTTTCTTT. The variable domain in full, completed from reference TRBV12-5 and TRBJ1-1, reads DARVTQTPRHKVTEMGQEVTMRCQPILGHNTVFWYRQTMMQGLELLAYFRNRAPLDDSGMPKDRFSAEMPDATLATLKIQPSEPRDSAVYFCASGSEGSTEAFFGQGTRLTVV.

The CDR3: CASSLHGGGYEGANVLTF. Here the CDR3 DNA reads TGTGCCAGCAGTCTTCACGGGGGGGGCTACGAGGGGGCCAACGTCCTGACTTTC. The chain joins TRBV12-3 or TRBV12-4 to TRBJ2-6, with TRBD2 matching over 8 bases. Germline trimming cut 5 bases from V and 4 bases from J; bases unmatched to any gene: 13. The CDR3 covers 18 residues.

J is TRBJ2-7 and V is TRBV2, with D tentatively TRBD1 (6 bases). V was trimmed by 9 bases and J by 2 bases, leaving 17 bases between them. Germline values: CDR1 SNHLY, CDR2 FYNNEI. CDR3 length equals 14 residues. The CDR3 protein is CASENARGAYEQYF. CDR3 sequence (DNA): TGTGCCAGTGAGAACGCCAGGGGCGCCTACGAGCAGTACTTC.

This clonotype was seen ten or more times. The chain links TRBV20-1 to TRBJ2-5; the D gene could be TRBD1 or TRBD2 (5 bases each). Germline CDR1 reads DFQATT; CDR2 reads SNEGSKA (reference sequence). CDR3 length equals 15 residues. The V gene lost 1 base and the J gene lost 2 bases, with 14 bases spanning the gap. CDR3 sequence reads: CSARAGRWRQETQYF. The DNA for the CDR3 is TGCAGTGCTAGAGCGGGACGGTGGCGGCAAGAGACCCAGTACTTC.

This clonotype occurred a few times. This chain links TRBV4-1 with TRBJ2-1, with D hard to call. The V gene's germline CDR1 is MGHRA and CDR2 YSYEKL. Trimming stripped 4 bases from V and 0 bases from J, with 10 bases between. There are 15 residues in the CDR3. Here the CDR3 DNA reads TGCGCCAGCAGCCCCCGGATGAGCTCCTACAATGAGCAGTTCTTC. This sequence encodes CASSPRMSSYNEQFF.

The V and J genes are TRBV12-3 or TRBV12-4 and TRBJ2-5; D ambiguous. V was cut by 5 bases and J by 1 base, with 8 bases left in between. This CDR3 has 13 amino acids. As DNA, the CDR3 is TGTGCCAGCAGTCTGAGCCCCCAAGAGACCCAGTACTTC. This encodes CASSLSPQETQYF.

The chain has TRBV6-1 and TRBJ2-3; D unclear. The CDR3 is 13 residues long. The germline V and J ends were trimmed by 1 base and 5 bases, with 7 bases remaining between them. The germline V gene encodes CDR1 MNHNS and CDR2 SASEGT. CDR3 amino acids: CASSEVWKDTQYF. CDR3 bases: TGTGCCAGCAGTGAAGTATGGAAAGATACGCAGTATTTT.

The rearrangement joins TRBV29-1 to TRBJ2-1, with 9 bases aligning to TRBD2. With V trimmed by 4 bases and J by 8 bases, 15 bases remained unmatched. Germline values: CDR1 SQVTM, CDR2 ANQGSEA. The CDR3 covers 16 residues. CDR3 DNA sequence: TGCAGCGTTGTCACCGGGGTGCTAGCGGGGAGCGATGAGCAGTTCTTC. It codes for CSVVTGVLAGSDEQFF.

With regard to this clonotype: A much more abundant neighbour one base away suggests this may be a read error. This chain's CDR3 is CTSSLTTSGGTYEQYF. The CDR3 DNA follows: TGTACCAGCAGCTTAACGACTAGCGGGGGAACTTACGAGCAGTACTTC. V is TRBV7-2 and J is TRBJ2-7; 12 bases map to TRBD2. The length of the CDR3 is 16 residues. CDR1 SGHTA and CDR2 FQGNSA come from the germline V gene. V trimming: 2 bases; J trimming: 4 bases; junction bases outside the gene matches: 6. The full variable domain, rest sourced from reference TRBV7-2 and TRBJ2-7, is GAGVSQSPSNKVTEKGKDVELRCDPISGHTALYWYRQSLGQGLEFLIYFQGNSAPDKSGLPSDRFSAERTGGSVSTLTIQRTQQEDSAVYLCTSSLTTSGGTYEQYFGPGTRLTVT.

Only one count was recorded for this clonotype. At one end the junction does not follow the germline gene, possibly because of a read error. The CDR3 here is CASSHPQGGGGINQPQHF. In DNA, the CDR3 is TGTGCCAGCAGCCACCCCCAGGGTGGGGGGGGGATCAATCAGCCCCAGCATTTT. The gene calls are TRBV4-1 and TRBJ1-5, with a tentative D call TRBD1 (5 bases). CDR1 is MGHRA and CDR2 is YSYEKL in the germline V gene. The CDR3 contains 18 residues.

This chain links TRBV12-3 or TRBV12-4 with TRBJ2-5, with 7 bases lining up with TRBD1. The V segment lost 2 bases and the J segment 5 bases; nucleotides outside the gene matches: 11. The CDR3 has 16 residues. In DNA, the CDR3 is TGTGCCAGCAGTTTAATCTCTAGGGGGCTGGACGAGACCCAGTACTTC. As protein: CASSLISRGLDETQYF.

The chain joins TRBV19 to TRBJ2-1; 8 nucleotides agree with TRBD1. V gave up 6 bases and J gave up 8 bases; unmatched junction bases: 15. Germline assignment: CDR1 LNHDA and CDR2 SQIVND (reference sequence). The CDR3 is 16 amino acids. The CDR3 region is CASSRKRTGLGDEQFF. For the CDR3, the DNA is TGTGCCAGTAGCCGAAAACGGACAGGGTTAGGGGATGAGCAGTTCTTC.

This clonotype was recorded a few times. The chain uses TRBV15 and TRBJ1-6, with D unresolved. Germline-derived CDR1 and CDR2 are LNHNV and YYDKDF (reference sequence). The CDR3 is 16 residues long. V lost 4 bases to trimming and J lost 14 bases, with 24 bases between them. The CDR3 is CATSKIRTGSHEALHF. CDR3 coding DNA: TGTGCCACCAGCAAAATACGGACCGGGTCTCATGAAGCCCTCCACTTT.